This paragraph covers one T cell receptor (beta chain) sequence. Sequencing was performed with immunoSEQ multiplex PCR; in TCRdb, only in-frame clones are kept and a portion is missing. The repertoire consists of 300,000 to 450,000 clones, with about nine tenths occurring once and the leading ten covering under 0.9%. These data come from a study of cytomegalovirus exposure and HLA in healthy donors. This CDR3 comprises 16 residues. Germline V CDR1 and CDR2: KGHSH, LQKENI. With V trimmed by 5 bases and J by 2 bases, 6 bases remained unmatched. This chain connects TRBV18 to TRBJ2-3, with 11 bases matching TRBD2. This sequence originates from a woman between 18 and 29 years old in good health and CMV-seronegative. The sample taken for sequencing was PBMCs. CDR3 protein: CASSSLAGGNTDTQYF. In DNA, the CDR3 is TGTGCCAGCTCATCTTTAGCGGGGGGGAACACAGATACGCAGTATTTT.